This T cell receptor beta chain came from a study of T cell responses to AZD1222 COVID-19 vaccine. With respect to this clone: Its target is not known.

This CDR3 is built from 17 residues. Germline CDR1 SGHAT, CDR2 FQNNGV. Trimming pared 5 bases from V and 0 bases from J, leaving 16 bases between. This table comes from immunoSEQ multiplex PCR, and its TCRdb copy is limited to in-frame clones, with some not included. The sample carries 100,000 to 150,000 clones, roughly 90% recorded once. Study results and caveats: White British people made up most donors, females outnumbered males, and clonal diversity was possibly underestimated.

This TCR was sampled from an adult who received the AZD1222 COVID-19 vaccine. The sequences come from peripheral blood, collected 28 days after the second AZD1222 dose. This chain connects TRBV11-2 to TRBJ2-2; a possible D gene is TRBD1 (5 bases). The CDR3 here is CASSLYRGAANTGELFF. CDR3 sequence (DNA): TGTGCCAGCAGCCTATATAGGGGCGCGGCGAACACCGGGGAGCTGTTTTTT.